Included here is one T cell receptor beta chain sequence, with context. This record belongs to a study of blood T cell repertoires in COVID-19. Study information: Sample material is recorded as cDNA or gDNA derived from T cells, B-cell-depleted T cells, or PBMCs.

Everyone who took part was about 18 to 90 years old, and they came from 24 US areas. Trimming stripped 1 base from V and 9 bases from J, with 19 bases between. This CDR3 is 15 amino acids long. Germline V CDR1 and CDR2: MGHRA, YSYEKL. Using immunoSEQ multiplex PCR, the repertoire was profiled, and TCRdb retains in-frame clones only, with some absent. The sample lists approximately 300,000 clones, 85% to 90% seen once, with about 4.2% in the top ten. The receptor's source is a man aged 25 to 45 who had recovered from COVID-19. Sample: PBMCs or T cells enriched from blood (not recorded which). This chain connects TRBV4-1 to TRBJ2-7, with D perhaps TRBD1 (6 bases). CDR3 region: CASSQGGWNRVGQYF. The CDR3 nucleotides read TGCGCCAGCAGCCAAGGGGGATGGAACAGGGTTGGGCAGTACTTC.